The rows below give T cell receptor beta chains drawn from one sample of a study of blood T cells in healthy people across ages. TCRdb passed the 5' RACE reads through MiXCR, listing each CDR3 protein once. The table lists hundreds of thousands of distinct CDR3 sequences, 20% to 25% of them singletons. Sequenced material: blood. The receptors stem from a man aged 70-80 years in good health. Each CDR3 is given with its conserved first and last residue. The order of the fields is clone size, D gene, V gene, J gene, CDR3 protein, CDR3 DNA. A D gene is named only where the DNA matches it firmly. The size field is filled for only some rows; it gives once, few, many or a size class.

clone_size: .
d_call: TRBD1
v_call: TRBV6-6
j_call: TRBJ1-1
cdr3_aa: CASTLPPGQGVGAFF
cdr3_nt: TGTGCCAGCACTCTCCCGCCGGGACAGGGTGTAGGAGCTTTCTTT

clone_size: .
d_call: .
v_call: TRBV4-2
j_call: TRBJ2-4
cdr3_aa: CASSHLFSRENIQYF
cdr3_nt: TGTGCCAGCAGCCACCTCTTTTCGAGGGAAAACATTCAGTACTTC

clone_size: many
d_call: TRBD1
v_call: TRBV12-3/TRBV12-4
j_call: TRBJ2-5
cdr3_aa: CASGTRDRETQYF
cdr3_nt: TGTGCCAGCGGTACCAGGGACAGAGAGACCCAGTACTTC

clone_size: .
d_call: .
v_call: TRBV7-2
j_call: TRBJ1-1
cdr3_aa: CASSQRQANTEAFF
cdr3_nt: TGTGCCAGCAGCCAGAGACAGGCGAACACTGAAGCTTTCTTT

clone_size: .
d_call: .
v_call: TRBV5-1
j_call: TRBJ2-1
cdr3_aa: CASRGVGPEQFF
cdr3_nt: TGCGCCAGCAGAGGCGTGGGTCCTGAGCAGTTCTTC

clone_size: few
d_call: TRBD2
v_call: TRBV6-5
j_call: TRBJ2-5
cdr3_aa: CASSHGTSGYQETQYF
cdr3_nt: TGTGCCAGCAGCCACGGGACTAGCGGGTACCAAGAGACCCAGTACTTC

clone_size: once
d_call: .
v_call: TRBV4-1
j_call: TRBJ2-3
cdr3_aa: CASSQEGVSFADTQYF
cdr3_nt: TGCGCCAGCAGCCAGGAAGGGGTCTCTTTCGCAGATACGCAGTATTTT

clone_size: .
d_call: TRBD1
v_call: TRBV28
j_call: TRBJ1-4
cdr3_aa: CASSNRGRVEKLFF
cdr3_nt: TGTGCCAGCAGTAACAGGGGGCGGGTTGAAAAACTGTTTTTT

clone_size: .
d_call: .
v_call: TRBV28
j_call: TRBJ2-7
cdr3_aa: CASSLKVGQNSYEQYF
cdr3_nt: TGTGCCAGCAGTTTGAAGGTGGGTCAGAACTCCTACGAGCAGTACTTC

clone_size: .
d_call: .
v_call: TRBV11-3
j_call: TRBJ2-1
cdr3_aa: CASSLRSLSDEQFF
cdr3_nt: TGTGCCAGCAGCTTAAGGAGTCTAAGCGATGAGCAGTTCTTC

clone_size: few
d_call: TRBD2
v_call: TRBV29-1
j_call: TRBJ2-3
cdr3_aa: CSVETLAGLDTQYF
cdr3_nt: TGCAGCGTTGAAACCCTAGCGGGCTTAGATACGCAGTATTTT

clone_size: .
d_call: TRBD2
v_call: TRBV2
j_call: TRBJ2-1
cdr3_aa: CASRRNSGIADEQFF
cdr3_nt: TGTGCCAGCCGACGCAATAGCGGGATCGCCGATGAGCAGTTCTTC

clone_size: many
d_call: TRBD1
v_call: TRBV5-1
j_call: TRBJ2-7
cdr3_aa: CASSHPGQGFSYEQYF
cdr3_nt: TGCGCCAGCAGCCATCCGGGACAGGGGTTTTCCTACGAGCAGTACTTC

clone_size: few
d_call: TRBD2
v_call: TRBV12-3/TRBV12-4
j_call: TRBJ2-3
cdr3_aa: CASSPAGVSLNTPYF
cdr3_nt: TGTGCCAGCAGCCCAGCGGGGGTCTCCCTAAATACGCCGTATTTT

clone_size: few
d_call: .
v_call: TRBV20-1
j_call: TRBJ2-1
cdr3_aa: CSANHNEQFF
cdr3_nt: TGCAGTGCAAATCACAATGAGCAGTTCTTC

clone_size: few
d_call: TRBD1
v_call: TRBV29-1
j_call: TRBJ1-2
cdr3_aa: CSVGTGVDYGYTF
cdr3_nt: TGCAGCGTCGGGACAGGGGTTGACTATGGCTACACCTTC

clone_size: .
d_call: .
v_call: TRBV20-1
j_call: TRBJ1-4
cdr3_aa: CSAPGSGEYNEKLFF
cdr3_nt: TGCAGTGCACCCGGCTCGGGGGAGTATAATGAAAAACTGTTTTTT

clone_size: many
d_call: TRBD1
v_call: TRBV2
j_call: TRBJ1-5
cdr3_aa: CASSEAGTGQPQHF
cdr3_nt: TGTGCCAGCAGTGAAGCCGGGACAGGCCAGCCCCAGCATTTT

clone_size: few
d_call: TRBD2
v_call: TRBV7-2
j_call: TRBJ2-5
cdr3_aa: CASSPHAGGPETQYF
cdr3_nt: TGTGCCAGCAGTCCTCACGCGGGAGGGCCGGAGACCCAGTACTTC

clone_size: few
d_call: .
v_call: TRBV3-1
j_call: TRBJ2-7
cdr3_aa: CASSQGLDPSYEQYF
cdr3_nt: TGTGCCAGCAGCCAAGGTCTGGACCCTTCCTACGAGCAGTACTTC

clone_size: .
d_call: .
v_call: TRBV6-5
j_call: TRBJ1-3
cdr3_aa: CASNKDGGRRNTVYF
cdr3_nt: TGTGCCAGTAATAAGGACGGTGGAAGAAGAAACACCGTATATTTT

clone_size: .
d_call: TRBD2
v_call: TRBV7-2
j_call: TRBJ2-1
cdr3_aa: CASSLDLLARGNEQFF
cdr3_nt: TGTGCCAGCAGCTTAGATCTACTAGCGCGGGGCAATGAGCAGTTCTTC

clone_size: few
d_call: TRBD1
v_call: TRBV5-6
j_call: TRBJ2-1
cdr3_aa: CASSLVGQGSNEQFF
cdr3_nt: TGTGCCAGCAGCTTGGTGGGACAGGGGTCCAATGAGCAGTTCTTC

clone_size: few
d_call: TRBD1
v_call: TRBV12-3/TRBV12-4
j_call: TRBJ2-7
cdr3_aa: CASRGTGRFYEQYF
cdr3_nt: TGTGCCAGCAGGGGGACAGGGCGTTTCTACGAGCAGTACTTC

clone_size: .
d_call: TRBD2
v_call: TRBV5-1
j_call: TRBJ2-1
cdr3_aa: CASSLGSGGGTDEQFF
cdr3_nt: TGCGCCAGCAGCTTGGGAAGCGGGGGGGGAACGGATGAGCAGTTCTTC

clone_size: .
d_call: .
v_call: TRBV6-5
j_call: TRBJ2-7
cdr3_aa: CASSYSGPPRTYEQYF
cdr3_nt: TGTGCCAGCAGTTACTCTGGACCGCCTAGGACCTACGAGCAGTACTTC

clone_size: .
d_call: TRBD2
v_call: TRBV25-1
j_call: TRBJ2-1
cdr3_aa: CASSKAGGGDNEQFF
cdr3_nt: TGTGCCAGCAGCAAAGCGGGGGGGGGAGACAATGAGCAGTTCTTC

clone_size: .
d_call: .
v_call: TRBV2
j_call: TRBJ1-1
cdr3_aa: CASSLGGRGTEAFF
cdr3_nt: TGTGCCAGCAGTTTGGGGGGGAGAGGCACTGAAGCTTTCTTT

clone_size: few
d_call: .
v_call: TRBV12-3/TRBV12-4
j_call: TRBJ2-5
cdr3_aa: CASSFGVETQYF
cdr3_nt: TGTGCCAGCAGTTTTGGGGTAGAGACCCAGTACTTC

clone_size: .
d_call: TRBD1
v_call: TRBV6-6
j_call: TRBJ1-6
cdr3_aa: CASSDGTGYGPLHF
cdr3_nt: TGTGCCAGCAGCGACGGGACAGGGTACGGACCCCTCCACTTT

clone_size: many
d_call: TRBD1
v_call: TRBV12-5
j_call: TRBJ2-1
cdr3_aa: CASVPGQAYNEQFF
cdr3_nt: TGTGCTAGTGTGCCGGGACAGGCATACAATGAGCAGTTCTTC

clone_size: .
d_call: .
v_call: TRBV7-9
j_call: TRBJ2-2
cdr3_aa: CASSLMLGTGELFF
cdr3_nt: TGTGCCAGCAGCTTAATGCTGGGCACCGGGGAGCTGTTTTTT

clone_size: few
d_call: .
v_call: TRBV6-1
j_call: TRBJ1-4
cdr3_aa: CASSEILEKLFF
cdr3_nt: TGTGCCAGCAGTGAAATTCTTGAAAAACTGTTTTTT

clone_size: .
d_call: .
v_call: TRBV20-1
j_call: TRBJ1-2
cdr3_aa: CSARVGIYGYTF
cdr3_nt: TGCAGTGCTAGAGTGGGGATCTATGGCTACACCTTC

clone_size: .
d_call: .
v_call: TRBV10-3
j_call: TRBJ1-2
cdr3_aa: CAISEAGGGKGYTF
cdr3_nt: TGTGCCATCAGTGAGGCTGGGGGCGGGAAAGGCTACACCTTC

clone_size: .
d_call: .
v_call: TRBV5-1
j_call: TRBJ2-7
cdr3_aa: CARPPSTYPYEQYF
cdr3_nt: TGCGCCAGGCCTCCCTCCACCTATCCCTACGAGCAGTACTTC

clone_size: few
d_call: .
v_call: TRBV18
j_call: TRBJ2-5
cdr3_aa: CASSTRSSLKETQYF
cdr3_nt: TGTGCCAGCTCCACGAGGTCATCATTAAAAGAGACCCAGTACTTC

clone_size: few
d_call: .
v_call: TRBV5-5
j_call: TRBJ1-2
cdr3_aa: CASSLTGTEYGYTF
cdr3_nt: TGTGCCAGCAGCTTAACCGGGACGGAATATGGCTACACCTTC